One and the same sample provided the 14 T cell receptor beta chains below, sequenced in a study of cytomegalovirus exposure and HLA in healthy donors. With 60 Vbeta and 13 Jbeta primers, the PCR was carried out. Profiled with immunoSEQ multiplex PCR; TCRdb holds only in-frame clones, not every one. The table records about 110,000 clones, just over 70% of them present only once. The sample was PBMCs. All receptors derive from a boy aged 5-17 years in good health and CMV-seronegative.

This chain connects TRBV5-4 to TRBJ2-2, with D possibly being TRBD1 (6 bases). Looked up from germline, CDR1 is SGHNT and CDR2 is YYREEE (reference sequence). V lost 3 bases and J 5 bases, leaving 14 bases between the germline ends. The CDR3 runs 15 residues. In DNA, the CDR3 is TGTGCCAGCAGCTCCTTGACAGGACGGACCGGGGAGCTGTTTTTT. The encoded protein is CASSSLTGRTGELFF.

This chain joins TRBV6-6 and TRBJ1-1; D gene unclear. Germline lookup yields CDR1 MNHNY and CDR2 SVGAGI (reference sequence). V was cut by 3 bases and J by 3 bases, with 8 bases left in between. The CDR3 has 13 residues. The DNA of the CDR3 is TGTGCCAGCAGTTATGGGGAGGACACTGAAGCTTTCTTT. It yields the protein CASSYGEDTEAFF.

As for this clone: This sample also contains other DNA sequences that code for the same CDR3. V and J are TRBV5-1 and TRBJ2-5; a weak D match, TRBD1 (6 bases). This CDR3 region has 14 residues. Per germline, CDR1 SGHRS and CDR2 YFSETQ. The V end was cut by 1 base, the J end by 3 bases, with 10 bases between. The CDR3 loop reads CASSLNTGKETQYF. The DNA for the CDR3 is TGCGCCAGCAGCTTGAATACAGGGAAAGAGACCCAGTACTTC.

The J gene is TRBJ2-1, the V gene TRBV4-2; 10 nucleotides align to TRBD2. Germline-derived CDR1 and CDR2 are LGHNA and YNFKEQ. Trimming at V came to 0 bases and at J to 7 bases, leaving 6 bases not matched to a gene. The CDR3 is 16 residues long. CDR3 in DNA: TGTGCCAGCAGCCAAGAGGGGCTAGCGGGAGAGAATGAGCAGTTCTTC. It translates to CASSQEGLAGENEQFF.

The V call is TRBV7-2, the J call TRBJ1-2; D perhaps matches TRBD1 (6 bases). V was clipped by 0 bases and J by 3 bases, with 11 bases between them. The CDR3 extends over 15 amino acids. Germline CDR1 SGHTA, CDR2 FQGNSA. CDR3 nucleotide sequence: TGTGCCAGCAGCTTAGCACAGGGAATCCACTATGGCTACACCTTC. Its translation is CASSLAQGIHYGYTF.

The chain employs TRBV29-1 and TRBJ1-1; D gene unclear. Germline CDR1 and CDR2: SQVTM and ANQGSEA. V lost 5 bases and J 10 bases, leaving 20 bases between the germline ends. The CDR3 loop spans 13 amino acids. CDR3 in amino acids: CSVPSPRTLGAFF. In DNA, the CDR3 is TGCAGCGTTCCAAGCCCTAGAACACTGGGAGCTTTCTTT.

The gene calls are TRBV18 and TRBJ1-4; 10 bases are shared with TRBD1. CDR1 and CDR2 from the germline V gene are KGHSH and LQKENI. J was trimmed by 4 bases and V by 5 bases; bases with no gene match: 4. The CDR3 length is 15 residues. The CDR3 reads CASSRGTGDNEKLFF. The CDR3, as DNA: TGTGCCAGCTCAAGAGGGACAGGGGATAATGAAAAACTGTTTTTT.

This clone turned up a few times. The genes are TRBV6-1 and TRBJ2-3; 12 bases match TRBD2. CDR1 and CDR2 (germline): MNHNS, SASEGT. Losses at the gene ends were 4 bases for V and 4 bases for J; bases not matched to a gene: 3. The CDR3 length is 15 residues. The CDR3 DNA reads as TGTGCCAGCAGTGCGGCTAGCGGGGGGGCAGATACGCAGTATTTT. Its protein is CASSAASGGADTQYF.

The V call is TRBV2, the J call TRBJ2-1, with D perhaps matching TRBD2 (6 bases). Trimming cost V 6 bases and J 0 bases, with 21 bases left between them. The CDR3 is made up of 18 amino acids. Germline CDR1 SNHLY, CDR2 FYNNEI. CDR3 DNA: TGTGCCAGCAGGGACCTAGGGTTGGCGGGGTCCTCCTACAATGAGCAGTTCTTC. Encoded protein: CASRDLGLAGSSYNEQFF.

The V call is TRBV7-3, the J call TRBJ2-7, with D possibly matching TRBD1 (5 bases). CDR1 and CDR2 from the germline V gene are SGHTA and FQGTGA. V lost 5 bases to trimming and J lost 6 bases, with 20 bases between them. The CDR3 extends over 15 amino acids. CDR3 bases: TGTGCCAGCAGCCCCAAGGCAGGGTTAGTCGGCGAGCAGTACTTC. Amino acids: CASSPKAGLVGEQYF.

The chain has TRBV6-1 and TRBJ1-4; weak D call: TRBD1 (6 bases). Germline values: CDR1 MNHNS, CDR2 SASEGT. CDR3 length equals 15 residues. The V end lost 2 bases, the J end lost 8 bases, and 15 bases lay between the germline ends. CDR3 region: CASSENGFGTEKLFF. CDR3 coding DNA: TGTGCCAGCAGTGAAAACGGGTTTGGGACAGAAAAACTGTTTTTT.

CDR3 bases: TGTGCCAGTAGTCCTAGGACAGGGAGGGGCACTGAAGCTTTCTTT. Encoded protein: CASSPRTGRGTEAFF. This sequence joins TRBV19 and TRBJ1-1; TRBD1 agrees at 8 bases. V was pared by 5 bases and J by 4 bases, with 9 bases of the junction left unmatched. Germline values: CDR1 LNHDA, CDR2 SQIVND (reference sequence). The CDR3 is 15 residues long.

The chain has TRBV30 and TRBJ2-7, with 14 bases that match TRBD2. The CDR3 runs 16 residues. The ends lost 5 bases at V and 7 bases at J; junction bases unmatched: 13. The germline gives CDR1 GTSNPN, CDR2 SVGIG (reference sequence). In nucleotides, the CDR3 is TGTGCCTGGGACTCGACCGGGACTAGCGGGAGCATAGAGCAGTACTTC. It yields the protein CAWDSTGTSGSIEQYF.

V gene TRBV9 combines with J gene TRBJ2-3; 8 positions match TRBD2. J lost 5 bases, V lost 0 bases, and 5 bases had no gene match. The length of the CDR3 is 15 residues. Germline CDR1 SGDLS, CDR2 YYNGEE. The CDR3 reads CASSVAGGIGDTQYF. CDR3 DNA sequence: TGTGCCAGCAGCGTAGCGGGAGGGATAGGAGATACGCAGTATTTT.